This is a list of T cell receptor beta chains from one sample in a study of blood T cell repertoires in COVID-19. Repertoires were generated with immunoSEQ multiplex PCR, while TCRdb's copy carries only in-frame clones and drops some. The table has more than 300,000 clones, around 91% seen once; the top ten hold 3% to 4%. The sequenced sample was peripheral blood. These receptor sequences come from a woman between 18 and 29 years old who had recovered from COVID-19. CDR3s leave out the opening cysteine and the closing phenylalanine or tryptophan. A D gene is named only where the DNA matches it firmly.

d_gene | j_gene | len | v_gene | CDR3aa
TRBD2 | TRBJ2-1 | 19 | TRBV9 | ASSALDRGTSGNKSYNEQF
TRBD2 | TRBJ2-1 | 13 | TRBV7-2 | ASSLEGLAVNEQF
TRBD2 | TRBJ2-3 | 12 | TRBV5-1 | ASSLALAGDTQY
TRBD1 | TRBJ1-6 | 12 | TRBV25-1 | ASSIPGQGSPLH
TRBD2 | TRBJ2-1 | 16 | TRBV4-1 | ASSQDWTSGRLYNEQF
NA | TRBJ1-1 | 12 | TRBV27 | ASRLNMASSEAF
TRBD1 | TRBJ1-2 | 11 | TRBV12-3/TRBV12-4 | ASSRDRDYGYT
NA | TRBJ2-3 | 9 | TRBV29-1 | SVYSSDTQY
NA | TRBJ1-5 | 12 | TRBV7-8 | ASSPSGSNQPQH
TRBD1 | TRBJ1-3 | 13 | TRBV25-1 | ASRETGEAGNTIY
TRBD2 | TRBJ2-1 | 13 | TRBV5-1 | ASSPQAGVGDEQF
NA | TRBJ2-3 | 13 | TRBV5-1 | ASSQGLPRVDTQY
NA | TRBJ2-2 | 13 | TRBV10-1 | ASPRGGRVTGELF
TRBD1 | TRBJ1-6 | 14 | TRBV30 | AWTTGTGSYNSPLH
TRBD1 | TRBJ1-4 | 13 | TRBV6-5 | ASSHGTGLGEKLF
TRBD1 | TRBJ2-3 | 12 | TRBV18 | ASSDRTSTDTQY
NA | TRBJ2-1 | 15 | TRBV6-2/TRBV6-3 | ASSYYRGQTSYNEQF
NA | TRBJ2-3 | 14 | TRBV14 | ASSQGARAGTDTQY
NA | TRBJ1-5 | 12 | TRBV11-3 | ASSPGGSNQPQH
TRBD1 | TRBJ1-4 | 13 | TRBV4-3 | ASSQANRGQEKLF
TRBD2 | TRBJ2-1 | 13 | TRBV10-3 | ATTPGTSSYNEQF
TRBD1 | TRBJ1-5 | 13 | TRBV10-2 | ASSEGTANNQPQH
TRBD1 | TRBJ1-4 | 12 | TRBV6-6 | ASSYRDSWEKLF
NA | TRBJ1-2 | 13 | TRBV6-5 | ASRPSGWTNYGYT
NA | TRBJ1-4 | 13 | TRBV6-6 | ASSYSGGANEKLF
TRBD1 | TRBJ2-1 | 13 | TRBV9 | ASSDTGVTYNEQF
NA | TRBJ2-5 | 11 | TRBV7-8 | ASSIDSRETQY
NA | TRBJ1-2 | 13 | TRBV11-3 | ASSVRGVAEGGYT
TRBD1 | TRBJ2-4 | 11 | TRBV29-1 | SIYRGNDGIQY
TRBD1 | TRBJ1-6 | 14 | TRBV5-1 | ASSIGQDTYNSPLH
NA | TRBJ2-2 | 13 | TRBV5-4 | ASSLAASSVGELF
NA | TRBJ2-6 | 15 | TRBV19 | ASSPPPGLAGANVLT
TRBD1 | TRBJ1-6 | 11 | TRBV7-9 | ASSETGGYPLH
TRBD1 | TRBJ1-6 | 14 | TRBV28 | ASSSRDSWDNSPLH
TRBD1 | TRBJ1-1 | 10 | TRBV10-3 | AITQDRVFAF
NA | TRBJ2-5 | 15 | TRBV24-1 | ATSDSSAEDFQETQY
NA | TRBJ1-6 | 12 | TRBV30 | AWSDVAGVVPLH
TRBD1 | TRBJ1-2 | 14 | TRBV5-1 | ASSTVTGGRSYGYT
NA | TRBJ1-2 | 13 | TRBV6-6 | ASSYNRGNDYGYT
NA | TRBJ1-5 | 12 | TRBV19 | ASSIGQGNQPQH